The sequence of this T cell receptor beta chain was determined in a study of cytotoxic CD8 clonotypes in ibrutinib-treated CLL. Findings and caveats of the study: Sampling schedules were unmatched across sustained-remission and progressing patients. Baseline levels of clonality went above those of age-matched healthy donors and moved with circulating CD8+ T-cell counts.

Generated by immunoSEQ multiplex PCR, the TCRdb table keeps only in-frame clones and is missing some. Of about 200,000 clones listed, around 75% were seen once; the top ten hold approximately 6%. As concerns this clone: The antigen remains undetermined.

Germline CDR1 SGDLS, CDR2 YYNGEE. The CDR3 totals 14 residues. J was trimmed by 5 bases and V by 0 bases; bases with no gene match: 3. Cryopreserved PBMCs were the source of roughly 2 micrograms of genomic DNA, which went to TCR beta libraries. The source was PBMCs, collected after 12 months of ibrutinib treatment. This TCR came from a human donor with chronic lymphocytic leukemia. The J gene is TRBJ1-1, the V gene TRBV9; 8 bases match TRBD1. The CDR3 DNA reads as TGTGCCAGCAGCGTAGAGAACAGGGGGACTGAAGCTTTCTTT. It translates to CASSVENRGTEAFF.